These T cell receptor beta chains were read from a single sample in a study of identifying expanded T cells in peripheral blood. Here immunoSEQ multiplex PCR was the method, and the copy in TCRdb shows in-frame clones only, minus some. The sample carries over 100,000 clones, less than 90% recorded once. Sequences were obtained from blood. The source is a person between 18 and 75 years old in good health. CDR3s include the opening cysteine and the closing phenylalanine or tryptophan. Fields, in order: D gene, J gene, V gene, clone size, CDR3 DNA, CDR3 protein. The D gene is left open where the match is weak. Not all rows give a size; the values are once, few, many and, for expanded clones, a class.

D gene: .
J gene: TRBJ2-1
V gene: TRBV10-3
clone size: .
CDR3 DNA: TGTGCCATCAGTGAAACTTCGAGGGAGCAATACAATGAGCAGTTCTTC
CDR3 protein: CAISETSREQYNEQFF

D gene: TRBD2
J gene: TRBJ2-1
V gene: TRBV29-1
clone size: .
CDR3 DNA: TGCAGCGTTGCGCAAGGGACTAGCGGGGAACCTGAGCAGTTCTTC
CDR3 protein: CSVAQGTSGEPEQFF

D gene: .
J gene: TRBJ1-2
V gene: TRBV10-3
clone size: .
CDR3 DNA: TGTGCCATCAGTGAGGGGAGGGGGGCATTACGAGACTATGGCTACACCTTC
CDR3 protein: CAISEGRGALRDYGYTF

D gene: TRBD1
J gene: TRBJ1-3
V gene: TRBV5-4
clone size: .
CDR3 DNA: TGTGCCAGCAGCTTGGATCCGGACAGGGCTGGAAACACCATATATTTT
CDR3 protein: CASSLDPDRAGNTIYF

D gene: .
J gene: TRBJ1-1
V gene: TRBV7-9
clone size: .
CDR3 DNA: TGTGCCAGCAGCTTAGATCGGCTCACTGAAGCTTTCTTT
CDR3 protein: CASSLDRLTEAFF

D gene: TRBD1
J gene: TRBJ1-1
V gene: TRBV10-1
clone size: once
CDR3 DNA: TGCGCCAGCAGTGTGGACAGGGGAAAGAACACTGAAGCTTTCTTT
CDR3 protein: CASSVDRGKNTEAFF

D gene: TRBD1
J gene: TRBJ1-2
V gene: TRBV29-1
clone size: .
CDR3 DNA: TGCAGCGTGGGGGGACAGGGATATGACTACACCTTC
CDR3 protein: CSVGGQGYDYTF

D gene: TRBD1
J gene: TRBJ1-1
V gene: TRBV6-5
clone size: .
CDR3 DNA: TGTGCCAGCAGAGACAGGGCGAACACTGAAGCTTTCTTT
CDR3 protein: CASRDRANTEAFF

D gene: .
J gene: TRBJ2-3
V gene: TRBV28
clone size: .
CDR3 DNA: TGTGCCAGCAGTTTGGGGACAGATACGCAGTATTTT
CDR3 protein: CASSLGTDTQYF

D gene: .
J gene: TRBJ2-3
V gene: TRBV7-3
clone size: .
CDR3 DNA: TGTGCCAGCAGCTTAACTGGGGGAGAGGATACGCAGTATTTT
CDR3 protein: CASSLTGGEDTQYF

D gene: .
J gene: TRBJ2-5
V gene: TRBV5-1
clone size: .
CDR3 DNA: TGCGCCAGCAGCTTGGCCCCAGGACGGGAGACCCAGTACTTC
CDR3 protein: CASSLAPGRETQYF